The 19 T cell receptor beta chains given below trace back to one sample, sequenced in a study of OX40 agonist ivuxolimab in advanced cancers. Some clones are missing from TCRdb's copy, which holds only in-frame ones; the method was immunoSEQ multiplex PCR. The sample shows tens of thousands of clones, roughly nine tenths of them seen only once. The sample here was CD4+ or CD8+ T cells sorted from blood, taken in a trial of the OX40 agonist ivuxolimab. The receptors come from an adult with an advanced solid tumor such as melanoma, head and neck, liver or kidney cancer.

The V and J genes are TRBV12-5 and TRBJ1-1; D unclear. There are 11 residues in the CDR3. Germline CDR1 and CDR2: LGHNT and FRNRAP. The V end was cut by 7 bases, the J end by 1 base, with 4 bases between. The CDR3 DNA sequence: TGTGCTAGTGCTCAGAACACTGAAGCTTTCTTT. It yields the protein CASAQNTEAFF.

This clone has only one observation. J is TRBJ2-7 and V is TRBV7-5; the table's TRBD1 call for D was not verified on the DNA. TRBV7-5 is an annotated pseudogene. The CDR3 runs 14 residues. The CDR3 here is CVRSIDRFPYEQYF. The CDR3 region has the DNA TGTGTCAGAAGCATTGACAGATTTCCCTACGAGCAGTACTTC.

CDR3 residues: CASRDDRTRGYTF. In DNA form, the CDR3 reads TGTGCCAGCAGGGACGACCGAACGCGGGGCTACACCTTC. The rearrangement uses TRBV28 and TRBJ1-2; D is ambiguous. V lost 6 bases to trimming and J lost 8 bases, with 16 bases between them. CDR1 is MDHEN and CDR2 is SYDVKM in the germline V gene. There are 13 residues in the CDR3.

This rearrangement joins TRBV14 to TRBJ2-5; TRBD2 matches at 7 bases. This CDR3 spans 17 amino acids. The germline gives CDR1 SGHDN, CDR2 FVKESK. The trim removed 0 bases at V and 5 bases at J, leaving 12 bases unmatched. The CDR3 nucleotides are TGTGCCAGCAGCCAAGATTTACAGCCGGGGGGAGGGGAGACCCAGTACTTC. Amino acid sequence: CASSQDLQPGGGETQYF. The full variable domain, completed using reference TRBV14 and TRBJ2-5, is EAGVTQFPSHSVIEKGQTVTLRCDPISGHDNLYWYRRVMGKEIKFLLHFVKESKQDESGMPNNRFLAERTGGTYSTLKVQPAELEDSGVYFCASSQDLQPGGGETQYFGPGTRLLVL.

In this sample, this clone turned up once. A junction boundary mismatches the germline segment, possibly from a read error. The rearrangement joins TRBV4-3 to TRBJ1-3, with D unresolved. CDR1 is LGHNA, CDR2 YSLEER, per germline. There are 15 residues in the CDR3. In DNA form, the CDR3 reads TGCGCCAGCAGCCTAACCCGAAACTCTGGAGACACCATATATTTT. Its translation: CASSLTRNSGDTIYF.

The chain recombines TRBV2 with TRBJ1-1, with TRBD1 matching over 9 bases. Germline loops: CDR1 SNHLY, CDR2 FYNNEI. This CDR3 is built from 15 residues. The junction had 6 bases not matched to a gene; V was cut back by 7 bases and J by 0 bases. The CDR3 here is CASKRTGALNTEAFF. The DNA for the CDR3 is TGTGCCAGCAAACGGACAGGGGCCTTGAACACTGAAGCTTTCTTT.

The V call is TRBV23-1, the J call TRBJ1-3, with TRBD1 as a possible D gene (6 bases). TRBV23-1 is designated an ORF whose function remains uncertain. The CDR3 runs 15 residues. V lost 11 bases to trimming and J lost 0 bases, with 17 bases between them. This chain's CDR3 is CARLRGADSGNTIYF. The CDR3 coding sequence is TGCGCCCGCCTTCGGGGGGCGGACTCTGGAAACACCATATATTTT.

The rearrangement uses TRBV6-6 and TRBJ2-5; D is unclear. Per germline, CDR1 MNHNY and CDR2 SVGAGI (reference sequence). The CDR3 has 14 amino acids. V was cut by 5 bases and J by 3 bases, with 13 bases left in between. The CDR3 coding sequence is TGTGCCAGCAGTCCCGGTGGTTGGGAAGAGACCCAGTACTTC. Translation: CASSPGGWEETQYF.

The genes are TRBV27 and TRBJ2-7; a possible D gene is TRBD2 (5 bases). The CDR3 runs to 13 residues. V gave up 10 bases and J gave up 4 bases, with 17 bases separating them. Germline V lookup: CDR1 MNHEY, CDR2 SMNVEV (reference sequence). DNA of the CDR3: TGTGCCACCAAACTCCGGGGAACTTACGAGCAGTACTTC. Encoded protein: CATKLRGTYEQYF.

This chain uses TRBV11-2 with TRBJ1-2, with D unresolved. Germline V lookup: CDR1 SGHAT, CDR2 FQNNGV. Trimming cost V 5 bases and J 5 bases, with 18 bases left between them. This CDR3 contains 15 residues. The CDR3 spells CASSPGPVGRYGYTF. The CDR3 nucleotides are TGTGCCAGCAGCCCCGGCCCCGTAGGGCGATATGGCTACACCTTC.

This clone was detected once. The rearrangement links TRBV7-3 to TRBJ1-1; TRBD1 is a possible D gene (6 bases). The germline V gene has CDR1 SGHTA and CDR2 FQGTGA. CDR3 length: 15 amino acids. V dropped 4 bases and J dropped 5 bases, with 17 bases sitting between them. In DNA form, the CDR3 reads TGTGCCAGCAGCTACAGAGGGGGGCGCGGGACTGAAGCTTTCTTT. It yields the protein CASSYRGGRGTEAFF.

This clone was counted a few times. The chain employs TRBV29-1 and TRBJ2-1, with 11 nucleotides matching TRBD1. Trimming removed 6 bases from V and 10 bases from J; junction bases left unmatched: 8. This CDR3 has 13 amino acids. CDR1 and CDR2 from the germline V gene are SQVTM and ANQGSEA. CDR3 region: CSVDGQGAWEQFF. The DNA of the CDR3 is TGCAGCGTGGACGGACAGGGGGCATGGGAGCAGTTCTTC.

The chain carries TRBV5-1 and TRBJ1-2; 9 bases align to TRBD1. The V segment lost 0 bases and the J segment 2 bases; nucleotides outside the gene matches: 5. In germline, CDR1 is SGHRS, CDR2 YFSETQ. The CDR3 is 16 residues long. The CDR3 DNA reads TGCGCCAGCAGCTTGGCACAGGGGGCGGTCAACTATGGCTACACCTTC. It codes for CASSLAQGAVNYGYTF. The variable domain in full, with the rest retrieved from reference TRBV5-1 and TRBJ1-2, is KAGVTQTPRYLIKTRGQQVTLSCSPISGHRSVSWYQQTPGQGLQFLFEYFSETQRNKGNFPGRFSGRQFSNSRSEMNVSTLELGDSALYLCASSLAQGAVNYGYTFGSGTRLTVV.

This clone came up once. The rearrangement uses TRBV6-5 and TRBJ1-1; D ambiguous. The ends were cut back, 6 bases at V and 8 bases at J, with 10 bases in the middle. The CDR3 runs 11 residues. Germline assignment: CDR1 MNHEY and CDR2 SVGAGI. The chain's CDR3 is CASSRGGEAFF. The CDR3 DNA follows: TGTGCCAGCAGCCGCGGCGGGGAAGCTTTCTTT.

The chain employs TRBV6-1 and TRBJ2-5; no reliable D call. Germline values: CDR1 MNHNS, CDR2 SASEGT. With 4 bases removed from V and 1 base from J, the gap between germline ends came to 7 bases. The CDR3 is 13 amino acids. The CDR3 protein is CASSVGIQETQYF. Here the CDR3 DNA reads TGTGCCAGCAGTGTTGGGATCCAAGAGACCCAGTACTTC.

This clone was seen only a few times. The chain links TRBV29-1 to TRBJ1-2; unclear D gene. V lost 5 bases, J lost 5 bases, and 12 bases lay in between. The CDR3 is 12 amino acids. Germline CDR1 and CDR2: SQVTM and ANQGSEA. The CDR3 region has the DNA TGCAGCGTTCCCGAGTCTGAGTATGGCTACACCTTC. Protein sequence: CSVPESEYGYTF. Filled out from reference TRBV29-1 and TRBJ1-2, the complete variable domain reads SAVISQKPSRDICQRGTSLTIQCQVDSQVTMMFWYRQQPGQSLTLIATANQGSEATYESGFVIDKFPISRPNLTFSTLTVSNMSPEDSSIYLCSVPESEYGYTFGSGTRLTVV.

This clone was seen more than once but under ten times. The chain couples TRBV6-5 to TRBJ1-2, with 8 bases that match TRBD1. After removal of 6 bases from V and 8 bases from J, the junction contained 5 bases not matched to a gene. The V gene's germline CDR1 is MNHEY and CDR2 SVGAGI. This CDR3 has 12 amino acids. CDR3 residues: CASRQGAKGYTF. DNA for the CDR3: TGTGCCAGCAGGCAGGGGGCGAAGGGCTACACCTTC.

This clone occurred once. The chain couples TRBV19 to TRBJ2-3, with unresolved D. Germline CDR1 and CDR2: LNHDA and SQIVND (reference sequence). The CDR3 spans 15 residues. The V end was cut by 2 bases, the J end by 0 bases, with 9 bases between. CDR3 DNA: TGTGCCAGTAGTATAAGACACCTTAGCACAGATACGCAGTATTTT. The encoded protein is CASSIRHLSTDTQYF.

The chain is built from TRBV19 and TRBJ2-3; 8 nucleotides line up with TRBD2. Trimming took 10 bases from V and 1 from J; bases not matched to a gene: 13. CDR3 length equals 16 residues. Germline values: CDR1 LNHDA, CDR2 SQIVND (reference sequence). CDR3 amino acids: CATSPGLGLGTDTQYF. The CDR3 bases are TGTGCCACGTCTCCGGGACTAGGGTTAGGCACAGATACGCAGTATTTT.